This record concerns one TCR beta chain sequence. What it recognizes is unknown. The data are from a study of OX40 agonist ivuxolimab in advanced cancers. The CDR3 is made up of 15 amino acids. CDR1 and CDR2 from the germline V gene are SGHRS and YFSETQ. The trim removed 3 bases at V and 2 bases at J, leaving 3 bases unmatched. Regarding the study as a whole: Among the nonresponders, some also had low normalized T-cell clonal expansion.

This table comes from immunoSEQ multiplex PCR, and its TCRdb copy is limited to in-frame clones, with some not included. The sample holds 70,000 or so clones, 86% seen once. The chain uses TRBV5-1 and TRBJ2-7; 12 nucleotides align to TRBD1. The sample was CD4+ or CD8+ T cells sorted from blood, taken in a trial of the OX40 agonist ivuxolimab. This receptor was taken from an adult with an advanced solid tumor such as melanoma, head and neck, liver or kidney cancer. CDR3 in DNA: TGCGCCAGCAGCTCCGGGACAGGGGGCCCCTACGAGCAGTACTTC. Amino acid sequence: CASSSGTGGPYEQYF.